The present T cell receptor beta chain was sequenced within a study of T cells in Graves' hyperthyroidism and ophthalmopathy. Regions amplified from RNA transcripts were the TCR beta CDR3 regions. The primer set for the first-round RT-PCR of the TCR CDR3 was HTBI. TCRdb called the multiplex PCR reads again in MiXCR, with one record for every CDR3 protein. Of roughly 250,000 distinct CDR3 sequences in the sample, around 17% were seen once. This clonotype came up many times. Diagnosis rested on symptoms, serum thyroxine and TRAb, thyroid ultrasound, and orbital computed tomography. The CDR3 is 12 amino acids. The V end was cut by 5 bases, the J end by 9 bases, with 14 bases between. CDR1 MDHEN and CDR2 SYDVKM come from the germline V gene.

The chain carries TRBV28 and TRBJ2-7, with D perhaps TRBD1 (5 bases). The sample comprised blood. This receptor was identified in a woman younger than 30 with Graves' ophthalmopathy. This chain's CDR3 is CASSPTRQWQYF. In nucleotides, the CDR3 is TGTGCCAGCAGTCCTACCCGACAGTGGCAGTACTTC.